This T cell receptor beta chain was observed in a study of T cell responses to AZD1222 COVID-19 vaccine (dated by TCRdb to the early 2020s). Study-wide context: AZD1222 recipients with second doses at about 4 weeks or about 12 weeks were pooled, because spike-specific TCR depth and breadth did not differ between schedules. A total of over 230 trial participants underwent TCR sequencing, of whom roughly 210 had received two doses of AZD1222 and 26 had received two doses of the MenACWY control vaccine. Enrollment into the trials was organized by age into subgroups of 18-55, 56-69 and 70-plus years, and those subgroups contained roughly 160, 29 and 62 TCR-sequenced participants, respectively. What the research found in general, with its limitations: CD4 TCRs associated with the vaccine covered the entire spike protein, and the dominant responses were in regions 160-218 and 743-854. In the small 56-69-year group, the increase in depth fell short of significance, most likely because of low power. Most participants were white British and females outnumbered males, and the authors suggested that clonal diversity may have been underestimated. A significant rise in spike-specific TCR breadth and depth was observed after two AZD1222 doses relative to day 0 and relative to MenACWY recipients. Epitopes outside the regions mutated in the B.1.351 and B.1.1.7 variants were reportedly recognized by nearly half of the unique spike-specific TCRs. Conclusions about previously exposed vaccinees are limited, since just a handful of AZD1222 recipients were seropositive for SARS-CoV-2 at baseline. Because no samples from the day 14 peak response were available, repertoires could be characterized only after the peak T cell response.

What this sample's time point label stands for: baseline before first vaccination. The vaccinee samples were drawn from two UK trials, COV001 and COV002, one of which was a single-blind randomized controlled phase 2/3 trial testing AZD1222 (ChAdOx1 nCoV-19) in healthy adults. For TCRbeta chain sequencing, PBMC samples were collected from trial participants at day 0 and at day 28 after the second dose. The CDR3 regions of human TCRbeta chains were analyzed by immunosequencing. Under the source paper's analysis protocol: TCRs in the repertoires were compared against a reference library of SARS-CoV-2-specific TCRs that had been generated with the MIRA antigen-specificity platform. Breadth was defined as the fraction of unique TCRs that were SARS-CoV-2-associated. Depth was defined as the fraction of total T cells that were SARS-CoV-2-associated. Using the MIRA data, each spike-specific TCR was assigned both to the spike region to which the TCR was reactive and to a CD4 or CD8 class. Log10-transformed breadth and depth values were compared by one-way ANOVA with Sidak's multiple comparisons tests. The immuneACCESS repertoire file appears here via TCRdb, limited to in-frame rearrangements. These files lack a portion of the clones; in checked studies, under half of the deficit traces to unresolved V genes, and the cause of the others is not known. Clone size and the V and J calls come from that table; the DNA yielded D and trimming. The sample contains about 79,000 clones, more than 70% of them found a single time. The leading ten clones occupy approximately 22% of the sample.

V and J are truncated by 2 bases and 6 bases respectively, leaving an intervening sequence of 11 bases. There are 13 amino acids in the CDR3, from cysteine to phenylalanine inclusive. Only the CDR3 part of the read is kept: 39 bases, read in frame from the first base. Via the germline V gene (reference sequence), CDR1 is SEHNR and CDR2 FQNEAQ. Points on this clone: What this receptor recognizes is not known. The sample holds no much larger clone one base away, and base qualities are not on file.

The sequence was obtained from an adult in good health. Sequenced material: peripheral blood, taken on day 0 of AZD1222 vaccination. This chain joins TRBV7-9 to TRBJ2-7, with TRBD1 as a weak D call on 5 bases. The DNA sequence is as follows: TGTGCCAGCAGCTTAACTTCGACAGTCGAGCAGTACTTC. This translates into CASSLTSTVEQYF. Reference TRBV7-9 and TRBJ2-7 genes cover what lies past the CDR3, so the full variable domain is DTGVSQNPRHKITKRGQNVTFRCDPISEHNRLYWYRQTLGQGPEFLTYFQNEAQLEKSRLLSDRFSAERPKGSFSTLEIQRTEQGDSAMYLCASSLTSTVEQYFGPGTRLTVT.